This T cell receptor beta chain emerged from a study of T cell repertoires in cytomegalovirus infection. Study overall: HLA-B-restricted CMV epitopes that are well studied were used alongside recently identified HLA-C-restricted ones. From public TCR beta signatures came an indication of both CMV infection and matching HLA type.

CDR1 is LNHDA, CDR2 SQIVND, per germline (reference sequence). Between the trimmed V and J ends, which lost 1 base and 0 bases, there was a span of 9 bases. CDR3 length equals 15 residues. This clonotype was observed at least ten times. Its antigen remains unknown. TCRdb itself ran the reads through MiXCR, one entry per CDR3 protein. This repertoire shows about 900,000 distinct CDR3 sequences, under 40% found once; its top ten account for roughly 13%. The specimen comprised cultured CD8+ T cells from PBMCs, sampled from culture after CMV antigen stimulation. The V call is TRBV19, the J call TRBJ1-1, with D unresolved. The sequence came from a human donor in good health (CMV status not recorded). Some clones in this sample may be carry-over from other donors' samples. This CDR3 is CASSIADALNTEAFF. In nucleotides, the CDR3 is TGTGCCAGTAGTATAGCCGACGCCTTGAACACTGAAGCTTTCTTT.